The 11 T cell receptor beta chains given below trace back to one sample, sequenced in a study of CD8 T cells in ankylosing spondylitis. TCRdb redid the calling of the 5' RACE reads with MiXCR, one entry per CDR3 protein. In the table there are a few hundred thousand distinct CDR3 sequences, 20% to 25% of which are singletons. General study points: A TCR beta motif of several highly homologous variants seemed to mark ankylosing spondylitis blood.

Antigens of these TCRs are unknown. Specimen: blood, either unsorted or a sorted T cell fraction (not recorded which). These receptors all stem from a male donor with ankylosing spondylitis.

The J gene is TRBJ1-3, the V gene TRBV28; D gene ambiguous. Germline-derived CDR1 and CDR2 are MDHEN and SYDVKM. This CDR3 has 16 amino acids. Between the trimmed V and J ends, which lost 6 bases and 2 bases, there was a span of 17 bases. CDR3 in amino acids: CASRVWRVGTGNTIYF. CDR3 sequence (DNA): TGTGCCAGCAGGGTTTGGAGGGTGGGGACTGGAAACACCATATATTTT.

The sample holds a few counts of this clonotype. The chain has TRBV2 and TRBJ1-5; D might be TRBD1 (6 bases). Deletions cut 3 bases from V and 4 bases from J, with 16 bases between. The length of the CDR3 is 16 residues. CDR1 and CDR2 (germline): SNHLY, FYNNEI. CDR3 amino acids: CASSDPRGGRNQPQHF. The CDR3 coding sequence is TGTGCCAGCAGTGATCCTAGGGGGGGGCGGAATCAGCCCCAGCATTTT.

This clonotype has just a few counts. The genes are TRBV5-1 and TRBJ1-2; D gene unclear. The CDR3 totals 15 residues. V shed 4 bases and J shed 4 bases, with 17 bases lying between them. CDR1 is SGHRS and CDR2 is YFSETQ in the germline V gene. The CDR3 sequence is CASSLSGSRLYGYTF. The CDR3 region has the DNA TGCGCCAGCAGCCTATCGGGGTCCCGACTCTATGGCTACACCTTC.

The chain combines TRBV20-1 with TRBJ2-7; D assignment may be TRBD1 or TRBD2 (5 bases each). The CDR3 is 11 amino acids. CDR1 DFQATT and CDR2 SNEGSKA come from the germline V gene (reference sequence). Written as DNA, the CDR3 is TGCAGGGGGGAAAGATCCTACGAGCAGTACTTC. Protein sequence: CRGERSYEQYF.

The CDR3 bases are TGCAGCGTTAGTGGACTAGCGGGAGGGCCCGAGCAGTACTTC. Its translation is CSVSGLAGGPEQYF. The V gene is TRBV29-1, the J gene TRBJ2-7; TRBD2 matches 15 bases. CDR3 size: 14 residues. In germline, CDR1 is SQVTM, CDR2 ANQGSEA. V lost 5 bases to trimming and J lost 6 bases; unmatched junction nucleotides: 5.

The genes are TRBV12-3 or TRBV12-4 and TRBJ1-5; 8 bases fit TRBD1. V shed 7 bases, J shed 7 bases, and the junction held 12 bases outside the gene matches. The CDR3 is 15 residues long. CDR3 sequence reads: CASTPSGRDRQPQHF. The DNA of the CDR3 is TGTGCCAGCACCCCCTCCGGCAGGGACAGGCAGCCCCAGCATTTT.

This clonotype was counted a few times. The V and J genes are TRBV30 and TRBJ2-2, with a possible D match to TRBD1 (6 bases). The CDR3 extends over 13 amino acids. Per the germline V gene, CDR1 is GTSNPN and CDR2 is SVGIG (reference sequence). V was cut by 7 bases and J by 2 bases, with 11 bases left in between. The CDR3 is CAYQTGNTGELFF. CDR3 sequence (DNA): TGTGCCTACCAGACAGGAAACACCGGGGAGCTGTTTTTT.

The chain links TRBV6-5 to TRBJ2-7; TRBD1 agrees at 9 bases. Unmatched junction bases numbered 7, after V lost 2 bases and J lost 5 bases. Looked up from germline, CDR1 is MNHEY and CDR2 is SVGAGI. The CDR3 sequence is 15 residues long. The CDR3 bases are TGTGCCAGCAGTTACCCCGGGACAGGGAAGGACGAGCAGTACTTC. Encoded protein: CASSYPGTGKDEQYF.

The gene calls are TRBV20-1 and TRBJ2-3, with 9 bases identical to TRBD2. The CDR3 sequence is 16 residues long. Trimming removed 1 base from V and 0 bases from J; junction bases left unmatched: 5. In germline, CDR1 is DFQATT, CDR2 SNEGSKA (reference sequence). CDR3 DNA sequence: TGCAGTGCTAGAGTTCCTAGCGGGGCTAGCACAGATACGCAGTATTTT. Amino acids: CSARVPSGASTDTQYF.

The sample holds a few counts of this clonotype. This rearrangement joins TRBV3-1 to TRBJ2-7, with D perhaps TRBD2 (6 bases). Trimming removed 1 base at V and 9 bases at J, with 16 bases between. CDR1 is LGHDT, CDR2 YNNKEL, per germline (reference sequence). This CDR3 is 14 amino acids long. This chain's CDR3 is CASSQALVAAGQYF. DNA of the CDR3: TGTGCCAGCAGCCAAGCCCTGGTAGCGGCCGGGCAGTACTTC.

The CDR3 DNA follows: TGCGCCAGCAGCGGGGGGCAAGGATACAATGAGCAGTTCTTC. It specifies CASSGGQGYNEQFF. The rearrangement uses TRBV5-1 and TRBJ2-1; D could derive from TRBD1 or TRBD2 (6 bases each). The germline CDR1 and CDR2 sequences are SGHRS and YFSETQ. Trimming removed 4 bases at V and 4 bases at J, with 12 bases between. The CDR3 has 14 residues.